One T cell receptor (beta chain) is described in this entry. This sample was taken from a study of T cells expressing NK-cell markers. With the 5' RACE reads reprocessed, TCRdb shows one record per CDR3 protein and no DNA. The data include 350,000 to 500,000 distinct CDR3 sequences; the top ten clones carry roughly 8%. The sequenced sample consisted of blood T cells: a sorted CD56 or NKG2C T cell subset, CD4+ or CD8+ T cells, or bulk PBMC T cells (not recorded which). The sequence was collected from a woman aged 18-70 years in good health.

The CDR3 reads CATSRDRTVAKNIQYF. J is TRBJ2-4 and V is TRBV15; TCRdb's D call of TRBD1 is untestable without DNA. The CDR3 spans 16 residues. Germline values: CDR1 LNHNV, CDR2 YYDKDF (reference sequence).